This TCR beta chain stems from a study of blood T cells in healthy people across ages. Broader study findings: Strongly correlated with naive T cell percentage was TCR beta diversity.

CDR3 length: 19 amino acids. The V gene end was trimmed by 0 bases and the J gene end by 0 bases; junction bases not matched to a gene: 4. This clonotype has a handful of counts. Antigen specificity is unknown. Combining a sample-barcoded 5' primer with a J-beta primer mix, a second PCR ran for about 6 to 11 cycles. Unique molecular identifiers of 12 random nucleotides labeled each cDNA. TCRdb independently ran MiXCR on the 5' RACE reads; one entry per CDR3 protein. Among more than 800,000 distinct CDR3 sequences, around 45% were seen once, and the ten largest hold 15% to 20%. The sequenced sample was blood. The receptor's source is a woman aged 55-75 years in good health. The chain carries TRBV12-3 or TRBV12-4 and TRBJ2-6; 11 bases map to TRBD1. This chain's CDR3 is CASSLALGTGGSGANVLTF. The DNA of the CDR3 is TGTGCCAGCAGTTTAGCCTTAGGGACAGGGGGCTCTGGGGCCAACGTCCTGACTTTC.